These 10 T cell receptor beta chains originate from one sample sequenced in a study of shared clonotypes between healthy human individuals. Here immunoSEQ multiplex PCR was the method, and the copy in TCRdb shows in-frame clones only, minus some. The sample has about 450,000 clones, roughly three quarters seen once. Sequenced input: PBMCs. All receptors come from a middle-aged woman in good health. Some clones in this sample may be carry-over from other donors' samples.

In this sample, this clone turned up a few times. This chain joins TRBV10-3 and TRBJ2-2, with 10 bases lining up with TRBD2. The V segment lost 10 bases and the J segment 0 bases; nucleotides outside the gene matches: 5. This CDR3 comprises 15 residues. CDR1 ENHRY and CDR2 SYGVKD come from the germline V gene. CDR3 nucleotide sequence: TGTGCCACCCGGGGGACTAGCGCGAACACCGGGGAGCTGTTTTTT. Translation gives CATRGTSANTGELFF.

This clone was detected a few times. The chain employs TRBV25-1 and TRBJ2-7, with D perhaps being TRBD1 or TRBD2 (5 bases each). V was cut by 5 bases and J by 2 bases, with 25 bases left in between. The CDR3 covers 18 residues. Germline V gene data show CDR1 as MGHDK and CDR2 as SYGVNS. The chain's CDR3 is CASSQTPRLGGTAYEQYF. Written as DNA, the CDR3 is TGTGCCAGCAGTCAAACCCCAAGGCTGGGTGGGACCGCCTACGAGCAGTACTTC.

The rearrangement uses TRBV7-2 and TRBJ1-5, with no clear D. The V gene lost 4 bases and the J gene lost 1 base, with 8 bases spanning the gap. The CDR3 is 14 amino acids. The germline gives CDR1 SGHTA, CDR2 FQGNSA. The CDR3 sequence: CASSSLGSNQPQHF. CDR3 in DNA: TGTGCCAGCAGCTCGCTGGGGAGCAATCAGCCCCAGCATTTT. Based on the CDR3 plus reference TRBV7-2 and TRBJ1-5, the full variable domain is GAGVSQSPSNKVTEKGKDVELRCDPISGHTALYWYRQSLGQGLEFLIYFQGNSAPDKSGLPSDRFSAERTGGSVSTLTIQRTQQEDSAVYLCASSSLGSNQPQHFGDGTRLSIL.

This clone appeared a single time. The V gene is TRBV4-3, the J gene TRBJ2-3, with 10 bases aligning to TRBD2. Germline values: CDR1 LGHNA, CDR2 YSLEER. CDR3 length: 18 residues. V shed 6 bases and J 1 base; nucleotides not matched to a gene: 13. The CDR3 loop is CASSREGVGLAGTDTQYF. The CDR3, as DNA: TGCGCCAGCAGTCGAGAAGGGGTAGGACTAGCGGGCACAGATACGCAGTATTTT.

The chain uses TRBV5-1 and TRBJ1-4, with D possibly TRBD1 on 5 matching bases. The ends were cut back, 0 bases at V and 6 bases at J, with 9 bases in the middle. Germline CDR1 and CDR2: SGHRS and YFSETQ. The CDR3 consists of 14 residues. The CDR3 region has the DNA TGCGCCAGCAGCTTGGCAGGGCTGGATGAAAAACTGTTTTTT. It yields the protein CASSLAGLDEKLFF. Full variable domain (rest looked up from reference TRBV5-1 and TRBJ1-4): KAGVTQTPRYLIKTRGQQVTLSCSPISGHRSVSWYQQTPGQGLQFLFEYFSETQRNKGNFPGRFSGRQFSNSRSEMNVSTLELGDSALYLCASSLAGLDEKLFFGSGTQLSVL.

The rearrangement uses TRBV2 and TRBJ1-3; D unclear. This CDR3 is 15 amino acids long. V was cut by 4 bases and J by 0 bases, with 10 bases left in between. CDR1 and CDR2 (germline): SNHLY, FYNNEI. CDR3 protein: CASSATDASGNTIYF. Here the CDR3 DNA reads TGTGCCAGCAGTGCAACAGATGCCTCTGGAAACACCATATATTTT.

The chain is built from TRBV6-6 and TRBJ1-1, with 9 bases matching TRBD1. There are 12 residues in the CDR3. V gave up 7 bases and J gave up 5 bases; unmatched junction bases: 2. The germline V gene has CDR1 MNHNY and CDR2 SVGAGI (reference sequence). The CDR3 sequence: CASIDRGTEAFF. Written as DNA, the CDR3 is TGTGCCAGCATAGACAGGGGGACTGAAGCTTTCTTT.

J is TRBJ2-1 and V is TRBV5-4; 11 positions agree with TRBD1. CDR1 is SGHNT, CDR2 YYREEE, per germline (reference sequence). V shed 3 bases, J shed 6 bases, and the junction held 5 bases outside the gene matches. This CDR3 has 15 amino acids. The CDR3 DNA follows: TGTGCCAGCAGCTCGGGACAGGGGGGATTCAATGAGCAGTTCTTC. Encoded protein: CASSSGQGGFNEQFF.

The rearrangement uses TRBV28 and TRBJ1-6; TRBD1 aligns across 7 bases. Germline trimming cut 6 bases from V and 15 bases from J; bases unmatched to any gene: 11. Looked up from germline, CDR1 is MDHEN and CDR2 is SYDVKM. The CDR3 spans 13 residues. CDR3 in DNA: TGTGCCAGCAGCAGGGGGACAGCGAAGCTCCTCCACTTT. Translation gives CASSRGTAKLLHF.

Concerning this clone: Other DNA sequences in this specimen translate into the identical CDR3. This rearrangement joins TRBV28 to TRBJ1-2; 8 bases are a match to TRBD1. From germline, CDR1 is MDHEN and CDR2 SYDVKM. J was trimmed by 8 bases and V by 6 bases; bases with no gene match: 2. The CDR3 consists of 11 residues. CDR3 in DNA: TGTGCCAGCAGGGACAGGGACGGCTACACCTTC. Translation: CASRDRDGYTF.